This T cell receptor (beta chain) comes out of a study of shared clonotypes between healthy human individuals. In the study overall: The donor pool was made up of two women and three men aged 18 to 49. Overall study findings and caveats: As a rule, naive subsets had a larger estimated richness than memory subsets.

Generated by immunoSEQ multiplex PCR, the TCRdb table keeps only in-frame clones and is missing some. The sample contains 2.5 million or so clones, around 90% of which appear only once. Looked up from germline, CDR1 is SGHRS and CDR2 is YFSETQ. Trimming cost V 4 bases and J 4 bases; bases outside gene matches: 9. The CDR3 consists of 15 residues. The donor cohort consisted entirely of Caucasian adults residing in Nashville, Tennessee. CD4+ cells were split into CD45RA+ naive and CD45RA-negative memory subsets. About this clone: Its antigen is not known. Other DNA sequences in the sample encode the same CDR3.

This sequence joins TRBV5-1 and TRBJ2-7; 9 nucleotides match TRBD1. Sequenced: naive CD4+ T cells sorted from blood. As for subset: CD45RA+ positively selected. This sequence was found in a man between 18 and 29 years old in good health. CDR3 region: CASSEQGASSYEQYF. In DNA, the CDR3 is TGCGCCAGCAGCGAACAGGGGGCTTCTAGTTACGAGCAGTACTTC. The entire variable domain, with the rest obtained from reference TRBV5-1 and TRBJ2-7, is as follows: KAGVTQTPRYLIKTRGQQVTLSCSPISGHRSVSWYQQTPGQGLQFLFEYFSETQRNKGNFPGRFSGRQFSNSRSEMNVSTLELGDSALYLCASSEQGASSYEQYFGPGTRLTVT.